Shown below are 27 T cell receptor beta chains from a single sample sequenced in a study of control samples from healthy donors and cancer patients. Assay used: immunoSEQ multiplex PCR; TCRdb lists only in-frame clones, some missing. The top ten clones hold roughly 2% of a sample with approximately 160,000 clones, about 91% of them seen once. The sequenced sample consisted of blood. The origin of the receptors is a woman aged 40 to 50 in good health.

The V and J genes are TRBV7-9 and TRBJ2-3, with TRBD1 identical over 8 bases. CDR3 size: 14 residues. V trimming: 5 bases; J trimming: 4 bases; junction bases outside the gene matches: 5. Germline V lookup: CDR1 SEHNR, CDR2 FQNEAQ (reference sequence). CDR3 nucleotide sequence: TGTGCCAGCAGCACTACAGGGGGTCCAGATACGCAGTATTTT. Protein product: CASSTTGGPDTQYF.

This sequence joins TRBV6-4 and TRBJ2-3, with 13 bases aligning to TRBD2. CDR1 and CDR2 (germline): MRHNA, SNTAGT. The V and J ends lost 4 bases and 5 bases, in that order; junction bases with no gene match: 0. CDR3 size: 14 residues. CDR3 in amino acids: CASSGLAGGDTQYF. For the CDR3, the DNA is TGTGCCAGCAGTGGACTAGCGGGGGGAGATACGCAGTATTTT.

The rearrangement joins TRBV18 to TRBJ2-2; D tentatively fits TRBD1 or TRBD2 (5 bases each). Germline CDR1 is KGHSH and CDR2 is LQKENI. The CDR3 contains 14 residues. Trimming cost V 3 bases and J 6 bases, with 11 bases left between them. The CDR3 sequence: CASSPGTGSGELFF. Written as DNA, the CDR3 is TGTGCCAGCTCACCCGGGACCGGTTCCGGGGAGCTGTTTTTT.

This chain uses TRBV5-1 with TRBJ2-3; 12 positions match TRBD2. In germline, CDR1 is SGHRS, CDR2 YFSETQ. CDR3 length: 15 amino acids. V trimming: 2 bases; J trimming: 3 bases; junction bases outside the gene matches: 1. CDR3 amino acids: CASSFGLAGTDTQYF. CDR3 nucleotide sequence: TGCGCCAGCAGCTTCGGACTAGCGGGGACAGATACGCAGTATTTT.

The rearrangement links TRBV6-5 to TRBJ2-7; maybe TRBD1 (5 bases). V was cut by 8 bases and J by 6 bases, with 11 bases left in between. This CDR3 has 11 residues. Germline-derived CDR1 and CDR2 are MNHEY and SVGAGI. The CDR3 loop reads CASQNRGEQYF. The CDR3 DNA reads TGTGCCAGCCAAAATAGGGGCGAGCAGTACTTC.

Regarding this clone: Other DNA sequences within the sample encode an identical CDR3. The rearrangement uses TRBV12-3 or TRBV12-4 and TRBJ2-5; the D is unclear. V lost 6 bases and J lost 5, with 10 bases in between. The CDR3 sequence is 12 residues long. CDR3 DNA: TGTGCCAGCAGGGGGATCCAGGAGACCCAGTACTTC. It encodes CASRGIQETQYF.

The chain has TRBV10-2 and TRBJ2-2; D might be TRBD2 (6 bases). V was shortened by 2 bases and J by 10 bases, with 17 bases between the two germline ends. The CDR3 contains 15 residues. Germline assignment: CDR1 WSHSY and CDR2 SAAADI. Written as DNA, the CDR3 is TGCGCCAGCAGTGAGCCGAGGGCGGGGATTACGGAGCTGTTTTTT. Residues: CASSEPRAGITELFF.

The chain carries TRBV13 and TRBJ2-3; 9 bases map to TRBD2. Germline CDR1 reads PRHDT; CDR2 reads FYEKMQ (reference sequence). V was pared by 5 bases and J by 1 base, with 4 bases of the junction left unmatched. This CDR3 has 15 residues. This CDR3 is CASSTRGGGTDTQYF. Here the CDR3 DNA reads TGTGCCAGCAGCACCCGCGGGGGGGGCACAGATACGCAGTATTTT.

The chain has TRBV5-1 and TRBJ1-2; no firm D call. Germline V gives CDR1 SGHRS, CDR2 YFSETQ. The CDR3 has 13 amino acids. V was trimmed by 0 bases and J by 4 bases, leaving 7 bases between them. The CDR3 reads CASSLATPYGYTF. The CDR3 bases are TGCGCCAGCAGCTTGGCCACACCCTATGGCTACACCTTC.

The J gene is TRBJ2-1, the V gene TRBV27; 13 bases map to TRBD2. There are 16 residues in the CDR3. Trimming removed 6 bases from V and 2 bases from J; junction bases left unmatched: 4. Germline CDR1 and CDR2: MNHEY and SMNVEV (reference sequence). The CDR3 DNA is TGTGCCAGCAGGCCGACTAGCGGGGGGCCCTACAATGAGCAGTTCTTC. It specifies CASRPTSGGPYNEQFF.

V and J are TRBV6-4 and TRBJ1-2; TRBD1 aligns across 7 bases. Germline V CDR1 and CDR2: MRHNA, SNTAGT. The CDR3 is 12 residues long. V was pared by 9 bases and J by 7 bases, with 8 bases of the junction left unmatched. The CDR3 loop is CARRGGKGGYTF. The DNA of the CDR3 is TGTGCCAGGAGAGGGGGCAAGGGTGGCTACACCTTC.

This clone appeared a few times. The chain links TRBV2 to TRBJ1-5; D not certain. Germline CDR1 SNHLY, CDR2 FYNNEI. Trimming took 2 bases from V and 0 from J, leaving 11 bases between them. The CDR3 has 16 residues. The CDR3 sequence: CASSERAVYSNQPQHF. The CDR3 DNA reads TGTGCCAGCAGTGAACGGGCAGTCTATAGCAATCAGCCCCAGCATTTT.

The chain joins TRBV6-5 to TRBJ2-7, with a tentative D call TRBD1 (6 bases). CDR1 and CDR2 (germline): MNHEY, SVGAGI. The CDR3 totals 15 residues. V lost 8 bases to trimming and J lost 2 bases, with 19 bases between them. CDR3 coding DNA: TGTGCCAGCGAGCAATACCCGACAGGTCCCTACGAGCAGTACTTC. This sequence encodes CASEQYPTGPYEQYF.

CDR3 nucleotides: TGCGCCAGCAGCTTGGTCGGTTCTTTGAACACTGAAGCTTTCTTT. Its translation is CASSLVGSLNTEAFF. This rearrangement joins TRBV5-1 to TRBJ1-1; D uncertain. Germline values: CDR1 SGHRS, CDR2 YFSETQ. V lost 0 bases and J lost 0, with 9 bases in between. The CDR3 has 15 residues.

V is TRBV5-1 and J is TRBJ1-3; D gene ambiguous. The V end was cut by 0 bases, the J end by 4 bases, with 5 bases between. Germline V gene data show CDR1 as SGHRS and CDR2 as YFSETQ. CDR3 length: 13 amino acids. CDR3 residues: CASSLGGGNTIYF. Written as DNA, the CDR3 is TGCGCCAGCAGCTTGGGCGGAGGAAACACCATATATTTT.

The J gene is TRBJ1-4, the V gene TRBV5-1, with 7 nucleotides matching TRBD1. The CDR3 consists of 15 residues. CDR1 is SGHRS, CDR2 YFSETQ, per germline. With V trimmed by 6 bases and J by 5 bases, 10 bases remained unmatched. CDR3 residues: CASTRTGTVNEKLFF. CDR3 in DNA: TGCGCCAGCACCCGAACCGGGACAGTGAATGAAAAACTGTTTTTT.

J is TRBJ2-6 and V is TRBV7-8; weak D call: TRBD1 (5 bases). Germline values: CDR1 SGHVS, CDR2 FQNEAQ. The CDR3 is made up of 15 amino acids. With 4 bases removed from V and 1 base from J, the gap between germline ends came to 8 bases. The DNA for the CDR3 is TGTGCCAGCAGCTCTCCAGGGTCTGGGGCCAACGTCCTGACTTTC. It codes for CASSSPGSGANVLTF.

The gene calls are TRBV10-3 and TRBJ2-1, with 12 bases aligning to TRBD2. The length of the CDR3 is 14 residues. V shed 7 bases, J shed 7 bases, and the junction held 5 bases outside the gene matches. The germline CDR1 and CDR2 sequences are ENHRY and SYGVKD. The CDR3 sequence is CAIKPSGGGNEQFF. CDR3 DNA sequence: TGTGCCATCAAGCCTAGCGGGGGGGGTAATGAGCAGTTCTTC.

This clone ranks as medium-sized (0.01 to 0.1%). This sequence joins TRBV6-5 and TRBJ2-1, with TRBD2 matching 10 bases. CDR1 and CDR2 (germline): MNHEY, SVGAGI. The CDR3 totals 14 residues. Losses at the gene ends were 5 bases for V and 7 bases for J; bases not matched to a gene: 5. The CDR3 DNA reads as TGTGCCAGCAGTCTAGCGGGGGAGGCGAATGAGCAGTTCTTC. Encoded protein: CASSLAGEANEQFF.

This chain joins TRBV4-2 and TRBJ2-3, with 8 positions matching TRBD2. Germline assignment: CDR1 LGHNA and CDR2 YNFKEQ. The J segment lost 3 bases and the V segment lost 0 bases, leaving 11 bases of the junction unmatched. CDR3 length equals 18 residues. The CDR3 sequence: CASSQDGSSGEGTDTQYF. CDR3 bases: TGTGCCAGCAGCCAAGATGGGAGTAGCGGGGAGGGAACAGATACGCAGTATTTT.

In DNA form, the CDR3 reads TGTGCTAGCCTACGTGGGGCGGGCACTGAAGCTTTCTTT. Translating it yields CASLRGAGTEAFF. The chain combines TRBV12-5 with TRBJ1-1; D is possibly TRBD1 (5 bases). The germline V gene has CDR1 LGHNT and CDR2 FRNRAP. V was trimmed by 9 bases and J by 4 bases, leaving 15 bases between them. There are 13 residues in the CDR3.

The chain links TRBV9 to TRBJ2-3; weak D call: TRBD1 (5 bases). Germline lookup yields CDR1 SGDLS and CDR2 YYNGEE. This CDR3 contains 16 residues. Trimming removed 3 bases at V and 0 bases at J, with 14 bases between. The CDR3 sequence is CASSAHSGSSTDTQYF. The CDR3 nucleotides read TGTGCCAGCAGCGCCCATTCAGGGTCTAGCACAGATACGCAGTATTTT.

V usage is TRBV12-5 and J usage is TRBJ2-3; possibly TRBD2 for D (7 bases). V lost 6 bases and J lost 2, with 12 bases in between. This CDR3 has 14 amino acids. CDR1 is LGHNT and CDR2 is FRNRAP in the germline V gene. CDR3 nucleotide sequence: TGTGCTAGTGGCCCGGGGGGCGCCACAGATACGCAGTATTTT. As protein: CASGPGGATDTQYF.

This sequence joins TRBV5-6 and TRBJ1-4; weak D call: TRBD1 (5 bases). Trimming shortened V by 4 bases and J by 4 bases, and 14 bases separated the two germline ends. The germline CDR1 and CDR2 sequences are SGHDT and YYEEEE. CDR3 length: 15 amino acids. The CDR3 DNA reads TGTGCCAGCAGCCCCTACCAGGGCAATAATGAAAAACTGTTTTTT. Amino acid sequence: CASSPYQGNNEKLFF.

This chain links TRBV10-2 with TRBJ1-4; 9 bases are shared with TRBD1. V shed 3 bases, J shed 11 bases, and the junction held 7 bases outside the gene matches. Germline assignment: CDR1 WSHSY and CDR2 SAAADI. There are 14 residues in the CDR3. CDR3 in DNA: TGCGCCAGCAGTGAACAGACAGGGGGGCAGAAACTGTTTTTT. Translation gives CASSEQTGGQKLFF.

The J gene is TRBJ1-6, the V gene TRBV5-5, with no clear D. Germline CDR1 SGHKS, CDR2 YYEKEE (reference sequence). There are 17 residues in the CDR3. V lost 2 bases and J lost 5, with 17 bases in between. CDR3 amino acids: CASSFFLEQVHNSPLHF. In nucleotides, the CDR3 is TGTGCCAGCAGCTTCTTTTTAGAACAAGTTCATAATTCACCCCTCCACTTT.

V and J are TRBV12-3 or TRBV12-4 and TRBJ2-5; TRBD2 matches at 7 bases. V shed 8 bases and J 2 bases; nucleotides not matched to a gene: 5. The CDR3 has 13 amino acids. The CDR3 here is CASGGGLQETQYF. The CDR3 DNA is TGTGCCAGCGGCGGGGGACTTCAAGAGACCCAGTACTTC.